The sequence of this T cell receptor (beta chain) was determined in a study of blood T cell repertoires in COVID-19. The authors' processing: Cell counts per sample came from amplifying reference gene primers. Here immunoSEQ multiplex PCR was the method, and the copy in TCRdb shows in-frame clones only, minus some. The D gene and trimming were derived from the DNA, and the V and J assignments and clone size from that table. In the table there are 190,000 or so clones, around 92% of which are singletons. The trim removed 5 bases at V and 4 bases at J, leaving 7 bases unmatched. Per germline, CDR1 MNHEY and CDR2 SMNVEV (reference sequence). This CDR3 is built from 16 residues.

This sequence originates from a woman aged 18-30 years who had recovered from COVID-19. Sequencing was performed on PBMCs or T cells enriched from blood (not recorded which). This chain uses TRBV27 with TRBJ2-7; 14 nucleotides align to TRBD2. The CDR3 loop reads CASSRPGLAGVYEQYF. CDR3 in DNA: TGTGCCAGCAGTAGGCCGGGACTAGCGGGGGTTTACGAGCAGTACTTC.